The clone carrying this TCR beta chain has ten or more counts. The antigen is undetermined. With 3 bases removed from V and 7 bases from J, the gap between germline ends came to 7 bases. CDR1 is GTSNPN, CDR2 SVGIG, per germline (reference sequence). The CDR3 spans 11 residues. The data stem from a study of molecular identifiers for immune sequencing clone quantification. Overall study: Across replicate runs, RNA obtained from approximately 20,000 or 100,000 naive CD8 cells was divided into five, with four undergoing sequencing. General observations from the study: Molecules of identical TCR sharing a barcode could underestimate highly expanded clone sizes.

MiXCR was run by TCRdb on the PCR reads, yielding one entry per CDR3 protein. The sample yields about 640,000 distinct CDR3 sequences, nearly 20% seen once. It was from roughly 21,000 to 960,000 sorted cells, with 10%, 30% or 50% RNA, that naive CD8 libraries came. When naive CD8 T cells were sorted, they were gated as CD8+CD4-CCR7+CD45RA+. This receptor was obtained from a human donor in good health. Some libraries in this study had Jurkat cell RNA spiked in. The rearrangement joins TRBV30 to TRBJ2-1; D unclear. Sequencing input: naive CD8+ T cells from blood, with Jurkat cell RNA spiked in. This sample's subset: FACS-sorted CD8+CD4-CCR7+CD45RA+ naive T cells. CDR3 nucleotide sequence: TGTGCCTGGAGACCTACGAATGAGCAGTTCTTC. It is translated as CAWRPTNEQFF.